This T cell receptor (beta chain) was recovered during a study of somatic mutations in cytotoxic T cells in rheumatoid arthritis. The V and J ends lost 3 bases and 0 bases respectively, with 9 bases between them. The CDR3 sequence is 14 residues long. Germline V gene sequence: CDR1 SGDLS, CDR2 YYNGEE. The table came from immunoSEQ multiplex PCR; TCRdb's copy has only in-frame clones and leaves some out. Of about 16,000 clones listed, roughly 86% are singletons. The source is a woman between 50 and 59 years old with rheumatoid arthritis. Sample: CD8+ T cells sorted from blood. The chain combines TRBV9 with TRBJ1-2; D is unclear. CDR3: CASSGLEANYGYTF. The CDR3 DNA reads as TGTGCCAGCAGCGGGTTAGAAGCTAACTATGGCTACACCTTC.